The 26 T cell receptor beta chains presented below share a single source sample, sequenced in a study of cytomegalovirus exposure and HLA in healthy donors. The PCR ran on 60 Vbeta and 13 Jbeta primers. Data came from immunoSEQ multiplex PCR; TCRdb stores just in-frame clones and leaves some out. The data hold approximately 190,000 clones, with approximately 88% observed a single time. Material for sequencing was PBMCs. These receptors came from a woman aged 50 to 60 in good health and CMV-seropositive.

This chain joins TRBV18 and TRBJ2-3; TRBD2 matches 7 bases. This CDR3 is 14 amino acids long. Trimming at V came to 6 bases and at J to 2 bases, leaving 5 bases not matched to a gene. Germline V gene sequence: CDR1 KGHSH, CDR2 LQKENI. The CDR3 nucleotides read TGTGCCAGCTCCGGCGGGGGACTCACAGATACGCAGTATTTT. This encodes CASSGGGLTDTQYF.

The V call is TRBV6-1, the J call TRBJ2-7; possibly TRBD1 for D (6 bases). Germline V CDR1 and CDR2: MNHNS, SASEGT. Trimming took 7 bases from V and 1 from J, leaving 14 bases between them. The CDR3 is made up of 14 amino acids. CDR3 in DNA: TGTGCCAGCAACGACAGGAAGTCATCCTACGAGCAGTACTTC. The encoded protein is CASNDRKSSYEQYF.

This clone was detected a few times. This chain connects TRBV4-1 to TRBJ2-7, with 10 positions matching TRBD2. The CDR3 spans 18 residues. Per the germline V gene, CDR1 is MGHRA and CDR2 is YSYEKL. V lost 4 bases and J lost 4; bases outside the gene matches: 16. The CDR3 coding sequence is TGCGCCAGCAGCCCGGCAGGGGGCTTTCTAGCGGGGGCTTACGAGCAGTACTTC. It yields the protein CASSPAGGFLAGAYEQYF.

The chain combines TRBV6-6 with TRBJ2-5, with TRBD2 identical over 12 bases. The germline gives CDR1 MNHNY, CDR2 SVGAGI (reference sequence). The V gene end was trimmed by 5 bases and the J gene end by 5 bases; junction bases not matched to a gene: 9. This CDR3 has 16 residues. In nucleotides, the CDR3 is TGTGCCAGCAGTCTCCGGACTAGCGGGGTAGGGGAGACCCAGTACTTC. This codes for CASSLRTSGVGETQYF.

This clone was counted between two and nine times. CDR3 coding DNA: TGTGCCAGCGGATGGGGCGCGGATCAGCCCCAGCATTTT. The encoded protein is CASGWGADQPQHF. The V and J genes are TRBV6-5 and TRBJ1-5; D might be TRBD1 (5 bases). This CDR3 is 13 amino acids long. With 8 bases removed from V and 5 bases from J, the gap between germline ends came to 13 bases. Germline V gene sequence: CDR1 MNHEY, CDR2 SVGAGI.

The genes are TRBV5-1 and TRBJ2-2; 7 bases are shared with TRBD1. CDR3 length equals 14 residues. V trimming: 6 bases; J trimming: 6 bases; junction bases outside the gene matches: 8. Looked up from germline, CDR1 is SGHRS and CDR2 is YFSETQ. CDR3 loop: CASTQNQGAGELFF. CDR3 coding DNA: TGCGCCAGCACCCAGAATCAGGGGGCCGGGGAGCTGTTTTTT.

The V gene is TRBV18, the J gene TRBJ1-6; 7 bases are a match to TRBD1. The J segment lost 9 bases and the V segment lost 3 bases, leaving 8 bases of the junction unmatched. Per the germline V gene, CDR1 is KGHSH and CDR2 is LQKENI. The CDR3 length is 15 residues. CDR3 nucleotides: TGTGCCAGCTCACCCCAGGGGGAAGGTAGTTCACCCCTCCACTTT. It is translated as CASSPQGEGSSPLHF.

The chain has TRBV7-2 and TRBJ2-3; weak D call: TRBD1 (6 bases). V was clipped by 3 bases and J by 4 bases, with 20 bases between them. The CDR3 has 17 residues. The germline V gene has CDR1 SGHTA and CDR2 FQGNSA. CDR3 amino acids: CASSLGSQGPSADTQYF. The DNA of the CDR3 is TGTGCCAGCAGCTTGGGCTCACAGGGCCCAAGCGCAGATACGCAGTATTTT.

The chain joins TRBV29-1 to TRBJ2-3; no reliable D call. Trimming removed 2 bases at V and 3 bases at J, with 9 bases between. The CDR3 length is 13 residues. Germline V gene lookup returns CDR1 SQVTM and CDR2 ANQGSEA. The CDR3 DNA reads TGCAGCGTTGAACCGGGTGGGACAGATACGCAGTATTTT. Amino acids: CSVEPGGTDTQYF.

The chain recombines TRBV19 with TRBJ2-7; 9 bases fit TRBD2. From germline, CDR1 is LNHDA and CDR2 SQIVND (reference sequence). The CDR3 is 14 amino acids. V gave up 3 bases and J gave up 6 bases; unmatched junction bases: 6. The CDR3 region is CASSILAGSPEQYF. Here the CDR3 DNA reads TGTGCCAGTAGTATCCTAGCGGGGTCACCCGAGCAGTACTTC.

This clone has only one observation. The chain is built from TRBV11-2 and TRBJ2-2, with 7 positions matching TRBD1. The V gene's germline CDR1 is SGHAT and CDR2 FQNNGV. Trimming removed 4 bases from V and 1 base from J; junction bases left unmatched: 6. The CDR3 covers 16 residues. Here the CDR3 reads CASSSGHRGNTGELFF. The CDR3 coding sequence is TGTGCCAGCAGCTCAGGACACAGGGGGAACACCGGGGAGCTGTTTTTT.

The rearrangement joins TRBV18 to TRBJ2-7, with 8 bases aligning to TRBD1. The CDR3 sequence is 15 residues long. With V trimmed by 3 bases and J by 4 bases, 8 bases remained unmatched. CDR1 and CDR2 from the germline V gene are KGHSH and LQKENI. The CDR3 here is CASSPSRDRPYEQYF. DNA for the CDR3: TGTGCCAGCTCACCTTCCCGGGACAGGCCATACGAGCAGTACTTC. Full variable domain (rest looked up from reference TRBV18 and TRBJ2-7): NAGVMQNPRHLVRRRGQEARLRCSPMKGHSHVYWYRQLPEEGLKFMVYLQKENIIDESGMPKERFSAEFPKEGPSILRIQQVVRGDSAAYFCASSPSRDRPYEQYFGPGTRLTVT.

The chain carries TRBV6-1 and TRBJ2-3, with D perhaps TRBD2 (7 bases). Germline V gene data show CDR1 as MNHNS and CDR2 as SASEGT. The CDR3 is 15 residues long. Trimming cost V 5 bases and J 0 bases, with 12 bases left between them. The CDR3 loop reads CASSNRDYSTDTQYF. Here the CDR3 DNA reads TGTGCCAGCAGTAACAGGGACTACAGCACAGATACGCAGTATTTT.

This clone was detected only once. J is TRBJ2-1 and V is TRBV4-1; 9 bases match TRBD2. The CDR3 covers 15 residues. The V gene's germline CDR1 is MGHRA and CDR2 YSYEKL. V lost 1 base and J lost 7; bases outside the gene matches: 5. The CDR3 loop reads CASSQGSGGRNEQFF. CDR3 DNA: TGCGCCAGCAGCCAAGGAAGCGGGGGGCGGAATGAGCAGTTCTTC.

V gene TRBV2 combines with J gene TRBJ2-1, with TRBD2 identical over 10 bases. The CDR3 sequence is 15 residues long. J lost 9 bases, V lost 4 bases, and 9 bases had no gene match. Germline CDR1 SNHLY, CDR2 FYNNEI. In DNA, the CDR3 is TGTGCCAGCAGTGTCGTAGCGGGGGGTTGGGGTGAGCAGTTCTTC. It codes for CASSVVAGGWGEQFF.

This clone showed up just once. The gene calls are TRBV7-9 and TRBJ2-4; a possible D gene is TRBD1 (5 bases). CDR3 length: 16 residues. The V and J ends lost 5 bases and 0 bases respectively, with 14 bases between them. Per germline, CDR1 SEHNR and CDR2 FQNEAQ (reference sequence). CDR3 sequence (DNA): TGTGCCAGCAGCCCAGACAGACAACTAGCCAAAAACATTCAGTACTTC. Translation: CASSPDRQLAKNIQYF.

The chain combines TRBV2 with TRBJ2-7; 10 nucleotides align to TRBD1. CDR3 length: 13 amino acids. Germline CDR1 is SNHLY and CDR2 is FYNNEI. The CDR3 DNA is TGTGCGACCACGGGACAGGGGACGGGCGAGCAGTACTTC. This translates into CATTGQGTGEQYF.

This rearrangement joins TRBV6-1 to TRBJ2-1, with TRBD2 matching over 11 bases. Germline V gene data show CDR1 as MNHNS and CDR2 as SASEGT. The CDR3 spans 15 residues. Trimming removed 11 bases from V and 6 bases from J; junction bases left unmatched: 12. CDR3 bases: TGTGCCGAGGGGGGAATAGCGGGGGGGCCCAATGAGCAGTTCTTC. Translation: CAEGGIAGGPNEQFF.

The DNA for the CDR3 is TGCGCCAGCAGCTTACTAGGGCCCGAGACCCAGTACTTC. As protein: CASSLLGPETQYF. This sequence joins TRBV5-1 and TRBJ2-5, with a weak D call TRBD2 (5 bases). Germline values: CDR1 SGHRS, CDR2 YFSETQ. The length of the CDR3 is 13 residues. Between the trimmed V and J ends, which lost 2 bases and 5 bases, there was a span of 10 bases.

CDR3 DNA: TGTGCCAGCACAGCCTCCTCAGGGATCGAAGCTTTCTTT. Its translation: CASTASSGIEAFF. The V call is TRBV6-1, the J call TRBJ1-1; weak D call: TRBD1 (5 bases). This CDR3 has 13 residues. Trimming removed 7 bases at V and 8 bases at J, with 17 bases between. The germline CDR1 and CDR2 sequences are MNHNS and SASEGT.

The chain uses TRBV6-6 and TRBJ1-5; weak D call: TRBD1 (6 bases). There are 15 residues in the CDR3. The V and J ends lost 6 bases and 0 bases respectively, with 12 bases between them. The germline CDR1 and CDR2 sequences are MNHNY and SVGAGI (reference sequence). CDR3 sequence (DNA): TGTGCCAGCAGGCGGACAGACGATAGCAATCAGCCCCAGCATTTT. Its protein is CASRRTDDSNQPQHF.

This chain uses TRBV6-1 with TRBJ1-2, with D maybe TRBD1 (6 bases). Germline CDR1 and CDR2: MNHNS and SASEGT. This CDR3 contains 15 residues. The V end lost 7 bases, the J end lost 6 bases, and 21 bases lay between the germline ends. CDR3: CASTEPGDRGDGYTF. The CDR3 nucleotides read TGTGCCAGCACTGAGCCAGGGGACCGGGGGGATGGCTACACCTTC.

V gene TRBV28 combines with J gene TRBJ2-5; D remains ambiguous. The J call is uncertain, as TRBJ2-7 better fits the DNA end. Germline lookup yields CDR1 MDHEN and CDR2 SYDVKM. The CDR3 totals 12 residues. The CDR3 sequence: CASSLGTYEQYF. The CDR3 region has the DNA TGTGCCAGCAGTTTGGGCACCTACGAGCAGTACTTC.

This chain links TRBV5-1 with TRBJ2-1; TRBD2 aligns across 10 bases. After removal of 1 base from V and 5 bases from J, the junction contained 12 bases not matched to a gene. The CDR3 contains 18 residues. Germline loops: CDR1 SGHRS, CDR2 YFSETQ. In DNA, the CDR3 is TGCGCCAGCAGCTTGCGCGCGGAGGAACTAGCGGGGAACAATGAGCAGTTCTTC. As protein: CASSLRAEELAGNNEQFF.

The V gene is TRBV6-1, the J gene TRBJ2-5; TRBD2 matches at 15 bases. With V trimmed by 6 bases and J by 4 bases, 0 bases remained unmatched. In germline, CDR1 is MNHNS, CDR2 SASEGT. The CDR3 covers 14 residues. The CDR3 loop is CASRGLAGGETQYF. The CDR3 DNA sequence: TGTGCCAGCAGGGGACTAGCGGGGGGAGAGACCCAGTACTTC.

This chain joins TRBV5-1 and TRBJ2-7, with D possibly being TRBD1 (6 bases). CDR3 length equals 15 residues. Looked up from germline, CDR1 is SGHRS and CDR2 is YFSETQ. V dropped 4 bases and J dropped 3 bases, with 17 bases sitting between them. In DNA form, the CDR3 reads TGCGCCAGCAGCAACCTACAGGGAGAGGGCTACGAGCAGTACTTC. Translated, it gives CASSNLQGEGYEQYF.